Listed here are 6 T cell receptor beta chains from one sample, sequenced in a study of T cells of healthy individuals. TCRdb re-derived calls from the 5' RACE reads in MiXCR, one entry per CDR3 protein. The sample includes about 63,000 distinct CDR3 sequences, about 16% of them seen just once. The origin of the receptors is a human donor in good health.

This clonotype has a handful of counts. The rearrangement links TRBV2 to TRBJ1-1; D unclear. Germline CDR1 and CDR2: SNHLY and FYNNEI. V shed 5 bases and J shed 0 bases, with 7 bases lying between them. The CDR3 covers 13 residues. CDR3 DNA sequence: TGTGCCAGCAGTCTAATTATGAACACTGAAGCTTTCTTT. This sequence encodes CASSLIMNTEAFF.

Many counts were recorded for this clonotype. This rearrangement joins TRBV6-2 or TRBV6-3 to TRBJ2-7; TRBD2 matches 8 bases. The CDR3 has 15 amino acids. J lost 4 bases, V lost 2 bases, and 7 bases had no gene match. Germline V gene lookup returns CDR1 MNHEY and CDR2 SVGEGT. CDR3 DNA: TGTGCCAGCAGTTACGCGAGCGGGAGAGGTTACGAGCAGTACTTC. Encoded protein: CASSYASGRGYEQYF.

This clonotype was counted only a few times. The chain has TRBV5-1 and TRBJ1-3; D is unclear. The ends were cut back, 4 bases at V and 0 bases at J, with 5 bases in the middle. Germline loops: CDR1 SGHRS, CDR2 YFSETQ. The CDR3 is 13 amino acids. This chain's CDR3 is CASSTFSGNTIYF. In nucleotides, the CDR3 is TGCGCCAGCAGCACGTTCTCTGGAAACACCATATATTTT.

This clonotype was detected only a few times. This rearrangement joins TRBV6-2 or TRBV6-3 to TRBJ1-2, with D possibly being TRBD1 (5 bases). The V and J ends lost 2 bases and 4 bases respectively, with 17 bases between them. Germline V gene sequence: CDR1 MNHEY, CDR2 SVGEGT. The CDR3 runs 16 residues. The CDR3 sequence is CASSYTPLRGAYGYTF. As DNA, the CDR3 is TGTGCCAGCAGTTACACGCCTCTCCGAGGGGCCTATGGCTACACCTTC.

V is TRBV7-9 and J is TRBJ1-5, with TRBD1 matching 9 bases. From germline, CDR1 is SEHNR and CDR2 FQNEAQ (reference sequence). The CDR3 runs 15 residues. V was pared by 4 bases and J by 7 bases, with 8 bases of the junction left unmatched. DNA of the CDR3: TGTGCCAGCAGCTACGGGACAGGGTCAATACAGCCCCAGCATTTT. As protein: CASSYGTGSIQPQHF.

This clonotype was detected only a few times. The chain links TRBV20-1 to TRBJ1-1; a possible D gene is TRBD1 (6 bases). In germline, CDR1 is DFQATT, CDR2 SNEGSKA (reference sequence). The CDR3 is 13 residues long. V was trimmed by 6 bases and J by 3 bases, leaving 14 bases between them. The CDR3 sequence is CSAGGGGHTEAFF. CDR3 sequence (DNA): TGCAGTGCGGGGGGCGGAGGGCACACTGAAGCTTTCTTT.